The sequence of this TCR beta chain was determined in a study of cytomegalovirus exposure and HLA in healthy donors. Overall study context: Falling in the Caucasian-associated ancestry cluster were 80% to 85% of some 400 genotyped donors. The study's findings and limits: Later findings reportedly placed an Asian-associated ancestry cluster below the roughly 700-donor mean for N-insertions.

PCR amplification relied on 60 Vbeta primers (plus 13 Jbeta primers). Only in-frame clones appear in the TCRdb table, and some are missing; sequencing was by immunoSEQ multiplex PCR. This sample has about 200,000 clones, with almost 80% found just once. All donors participated as healthy donors of bone marrow. Germline V gene sequence: CDR1 PRHDT, CDR2 FYEKMQ (reference sequence). With V trimmed by 5 bases and J by 0 bases, 6 bases remained unmatched. There are 15 residues in the CDR3. About this clone itself: The antigen is not known.

The specimen was PBMCs. This TCR derives from a man aged 18-30 years in good health and CMV-seronegative. The gene calls are TRBV13 and TRBJ2-7, with 8 bases aligning to TRBD1. The CDR3 DNA follows: TGTGCCAGCAGCCCCAGGGACAGGAGCTCCTACGAGCAGTACTTC. Its protein product is CASSPRDRSSYEQYF.